This passage covers 32 T cell receptor beta chains from one sample sequenced in a study of T cell repertoires in cytomegalovirus infection. These receptors are not linked to any known antigen. TCRdb re-called the reads through MiXCR, storing one row per CDR3 protein. This repertoire shows about a million distinct CDR3 sequences, around 32% found once; its top ten account for around 15%. The specimen comprised cultured CD8+ T cells from PBMCs, sampled from culture after CMV antigen stimulation. Every receptor here comes from a human donor in good health (CMV status not recorded). Some clones in this sample may be carry-over from other donors' samples.

This clonotype was seen at least ten times. This rearrangement joins TRBV4-2 to TRBJ2-1; D may correspond to TRBD1 or TRBD2 (5 bases each). Per the germline V gene, CDR1 is LGHNA and CDR2 is YNFKEQ. The length of the CDR3 is 14 residues. Trimming stripped 1 base from V and 7 bases from J, with 11 bases between. CDR3 DNA sequence: TGTGCCAGCAGCCAAGCTCGCTGGGGGAATGAGCAGTTCTTC. Translating it yields CASSQARWGNEQFF.

To note about this clonotype: This may arise from a read error, as a much more abundant clone is one base away. Because it lacks the conserved phenylalanine or tryptophan at the end, this CDR3 is likely a read error. The chain recombines TRBV7-3 with TRBJ2-1; perhaps TRBD2 as D (5 bases). Trimming removed 0 bases from V and 8 bases from J, with 8 bases in between. The CDR3 totals 13 residues. Germline V gene data show CDR1 as SGHTA and CDR2 as FQGTGA. The CDR3 here is CASSLTGSHEQFS. The CDR3 DNA reads TGTGCCAGCAGCTTAACTGGGAGCCATGAGCAGTTCTCC.

This clonotype has just a few counts. The chain carries TRBV10-3 and TRBJ2-1; the D gene is possibly TRBD1 (5 bases). Trimming removed 0 bases at V and 2 bases at J, with 8 bases between. Germline V gene lookup returns CDR1 ENHRY and CDR2 SYGVKD. The CDR3 totals 15 residues. DNA of the CDR3: TGTGCCATCAGTGAGTCGGTGACAGCCTACAATGAGCAGTTCTTC. Residues: CAISESVTAYNEQFF.

In its sample, this clonotype was seen a few times. V gene TRBV27 combines with J gene TRBJ2-7, with TRBD1 identical over 7 bases. Looked up from germline, CDR1 is MNHEY and CDR2 is SMNVEV (reference sequence). The trim removed 4 bases at V and 2 bases at J, leaving 5 bases unmatched. The CDR3 contains 14 residues. CDR3: CASSYGQDTYEQYF. In nucleotides, the CDR3 is TGTGCCAGCAGTTACGGACAGGACACCTACGAGCAGTACTTC.

Regarding this clonotype: The CDR3 ends on some other residue instead of the conserved phenylalanine or tryptophan, so this is likely a read error. The chain combines TRBV7-9 with TRBJ2-3, with 14 bases aligning to TRBD2. Germline V gene lookup returns CDR1 SEHNR and CDR2 FQNEAQ (reference sequence). This CDR3 has 15 amino acids. Losses at the gene ends were 4 bases for V and 8 bases for J; bases not matched to a gene: 5. The CDR3 region has the DNA TGTGCCAGCAGCTCGACTAGCGGGGGGGCACTTACGCAGTATTAT. Its protein product is CASSSTSGGALTQYY.

V and J are TRBV28 and TRBJ2-3; perhaps TRBD2 as D (5 bases). Germline V gene sequence: CDR1 MDHEN, CDR2 SYDVKM. V was cut by 6 bases and J by 1 base, with 11 bases left in between. The CDR3 covers 14 residues. This chain's CDR3 is CASREGVRTDTQYF. The CDR3 DNA sequence: TGTGCCAGCAGAGAGGGAGTCCGCACAGATACGCAGTATTTT.

The V gene is TRBV6-1, the J gene TRBJ1-2; 7 bases match TRBD1. The CDR3 is made up of 15 amino acids. Trimming took 1 base from V and 0 from J; bases not matched to a gene: 2. Germline V gives CDR1 MNHNS, CDR2 SASEGT. The CDR3 DNA sequence: TGTGCCAGCAGTGAAGTTACAGGGGCTAACTATGGCTACACCTTC. Residues: CASSEVTGANYGYTF.

The chain uses TRBV6-5 and TRBJ1-5; D remains ambiguous. Trimming left V 0 bases short and J 6 bases short, with 18 bases between. The length of the CDR3 is 17 residues. The germline CDR1 and CDR2 sequences are MNHEY and SVGAGI. The CDR3 DNA sequence: TGTGCCAGCAGTTACTCGGCCGTACTTGATGGCGGTCAGCCCCAGCATTTT. It yields the protein CASSYSAVLDGGQPQHF.

The rearrangement links TRBV7-9 to TRBJ1-4; unclear D gene. V dropped 7 bases and J dropped 4 bases, with 7 bases sitting between them. Germline V gives CDR1 SEHNR, CDR2 FQNEAQ (reference sequence). CDR3 length: 12 residues. CDR3 in amino acids: CASTFYNEKLFF. CDR3 nucleotides: TGTGCCAGCACCTTTTATAATGAAAAACTGTTTTTT. The complete variable domain, with remaining parts taken from reference TRBV7-9 and TRBJ1-4, reads DTGVSQNPRHKITKRGQNVTFRCDPISEHNRLYWYRQTLGQGPEFLTYFQNEAQLEKSRLLSDRFSAERPKGSFSTLEIQRTEQGDSAMYLCASTFYNEKLFFGSGTQLSVL.

V usage is TRBV10-3 and J usage is TRBJ1-1; D is undetermined. Between the trimmed V and J ends, which lost 3 bases and 3 bases, there was a span of 17 bases. Germline CDR1 and CDR2: ENHRY and SYGVKD. The CDR3 extends over 16 amino acids. CDR3: CAISDYSHGLDTEAFF. DNA for the CDR3: TGTGCCATCAGTGATTATAGCCACGGGCTGGACACTGAAGCTTTCTTT.

The chain combines TRBV2 with TRBJ2-7; the match to TRBD1 covers 12 bases. CDR3 length equals 15 residues. V lost 7 bases, J lost 2 bases, and 6 bases stayed unmatched. Germline V gene sequence: CDR1 SNHLY, CDR2 FYNNEI. The CDR3 reads CASISRDRGPYEQYF. CDR3 DNA sequence: TGTGCCAGCATCAGCCGGGACAGGGGGCCCTACGAGCAGTACTTC.

This clonotype was counted only a few times. The V call is TRBV10-2, the J call TRBJ1-1, with D possibly matching TRBD1 (5 bases). The CDR3 is made up of 13 amino acids. The V and J ends lost 8 bases and 1 base respectively, with 11 bases between them. The germline V gene has CDR1 WSHSY and CDR2 SAAADI. The CDR3 is CASGSTENTEAFF. CDR3 bases: TGCGCCAGCGGGTCGACAGAGAACACTGAAGCTTTCTTT.

This chain uses TRBV6-8 with TRBJ2-7; D possibly corresponds to TRBD2 (7 bases). The CDR3 has 15 amino acids. In germline, CDR1 is MNHGY, CDR2 SAAAGT. Between the trimmed V and J ends, which lost 10 bases and 4 bases, there was a span of 23 bases. CDR3 in DNA: TGTGCCACCACTCCCACTGGACGGGGGGCTTACGAGCAGTACTTC. This translates into CATTPTGRGAYEQYF.

Notes on this clonotype: This sequence may be a read error, since a much larger clone differs from it by one base. V is TRBV7-6 and J is TRBJ2-2; TRBD1 or TRBD2 may be the D gene (5 bases each). Germline lookup yields CDR1 SGHVS and CDR2 FNYEAQ. V was clipped by 6 bases and J by 1 base, with 15 bases between them. The CDR3 covers 16 residues. CDR3 in DNA: TGTGCCAGCAGTTACTTAGTGGGGGTGAACACCGGGGAGCTGTTTTTT. Translated, it gives CASSYLVGVNTGELFF.

This clonotype was seen only a few times. The chain's CDR3 is CASSAPDRATDTQYF. The CDR3 nucleotides read TGTGCCAGCAGCGCGCCTGACAGGGCCACAGATACGCAGTATTTT. V gene TRBV9 combines with J gene TRBJ2-3, with 7 bases fitting TRBD1. The J segment lost 2 bases and the V segment lost 3 bases, leaving 6 bases of the junction unmatched. The CDR3 totals 15 residues. Per germline, CDR1 SGDLS and CDR2 YYNGEE.

The V gene is TRBV6-2 or TRBV6-3, the J gene TRBJ1-5, with D unclear. The CDR3 runs 14 residues. The germline gives CDR1 MNHEY, CDR2 SVGEGT. Trimming removed 2 bases at V and 3 bases at J, with 8 bases between. CDR3 amino acids: CASSYQSINQPQHF. CDR3 DNA: TGTGCCAGCAGTTACCAATCGATCAATCAGCCCCAGCATTTT.

This clonotype was seen only a few times. This may be a read error: a much more frequent sequence differs by one nucleotide. This chain connects TRBV12-3 or TRBV12-4 to TRBJ2-2; 9 nucleotides align to TRBD1. Trimming at V came to 5 bases and at J to 6 bases, leaving 4 bases not matched to a gene. There are 14 residues in the CDR3. The CDR3 DNA reads as TGTGCCAGCAGTCCCGGGACAGGGCCCGGGGAGCTGTTTTTT. Translated, it gives CASSPGTGPGELFF.

This clonotype was seen more than once but under ten times. The chain uses TRBV7-9 and TRBJ2-7; D is ambiguous. From germline, CDR1 is SEHNR and CDR2 FQNEAQ (reference sequence). Trimming stripped 1 base from V and 0 bases from J, with 7 bases between. The CDR3 runs 14 residues. CDR3 sequence reads: CASSLDWNSYEQYF. The CDR3 DNA reads TGTGCCAGCAGCTTAGACTGGAACTCCTACGAGCAGTACTTC. Filled out from reference TRBV7-9 and TRBJ2-7, the complete variable domain reads DTGVSQNPRHKITKRGQNVTFRCDPISEHNRLYWYRQTLGQGPEFLTYFQNEAQLEKSRLLSDRFSAERPKGSFSTLEIQRTEQGDSAMYLCASSLDWNSYEQYFGPGTRLTVT.

This clonotype was found once. The V and J genes are TRBV29-1 and TRBJ2-7, with 8 bases lining up with TRBD2. This CDR3 contains 14 residues. Germline-derived CDR1 and CDR2 are SQVTM and ANQGSEA. Germline trimming cut 0 bases from V and 6 bases from J; bases unmatched to any gene: 7. The CDR3 sequence: CSVEDLNRGGEQYF. CDR3 sequence (DNA): TGCAGCGTTGAAGATCTTAACCGGGGGGGCGAGCAGTACTTC.

V usage is TRBV11-2 and J usage is TRBJ2-3; tentatively, D is TRBD1 (6 bases). CDR1 is SGHAT and CDR2 is FQNNGV in the germline V gene. The CDR3 consists of 14 residues. V was trimmed by 7 bases and J by 1 base, leaving 12 bases between them. CDR3 sequence: CASNLGARTDTQYF. In DNA form, the CDR3 reads TGTGCCAGCAACTTGGGGGCTCGCACAGATACGCAGTATTTT.

V gene TRBV29-1 combines with J gene TRBJ2-1; D remains unclear. The germline V gene has CDR1 SQVTM and CDR2 ANQGSEA. Trimming pared 8 bases from V and 0 bases from J, leaving 14 bases between. This CDR3 comprises 14 residues. CDR3 nucleotides: TGCAGCATAAGCGCCACATTCTCCTACAATGAGCAGTTCTTC. Translated, it gives CSISATFSYNEQFF.

The CDR3 DNA follows: TGTGCCAGTAGTATTGATTTGGGGGGGAACAATCAGCCCCAGCATTTT. Its translation is CASSIDLGGNNQPQHF. The V and J genes are TRBV19 and TRBJ1-5, with D perhaps matching TRBD1 (5 bases). V lost 3 bases and J 3 bases, leaving 15 bases between the germline ends. Germline V gene sequence: CDR1 LNHDA, CDR2 SQIVND (reference sequence). The CDR3 consists of 16 residues.

This chain uses TRBV14 with TRBJ1-1, with D unclear. Germline lookup yields CDR1 SGHDN and CDR2 FVKESK. This CDR3 region has 16 residues. The V end lost 0 bases, the J end lost 3 bases, and 14 bases lay between the germline ends. CDR3 coding DNA: TGTGCCAGCAGCCAAGATCGGTTCTGGGGTGACACTGAAGCTTTCTTT. Encoded protein: CASSQDRFWGDTEAFF.

This clonotype was counted only a few times. The chain is built from TRBV6-2 or TRBV6-3 and TRBJ2-1; TRBD2 matches 14 bases. The length of the CDR3 is 18 residues. Trimming cost V 5 bases and J 3 bases; bases outside gene matches: 9. Germline V gene sequence: CDR1 MNHEY, CDR2 SVGEGT. The chain's CDR3 is CASSLRTSGGRVYNEQFF. In DNA form, the CDR3 reads TGTGCCAGCAGTCTCCGGACTAGCGGGGGGCGAGTCTACAATGAGCAGTTCTTC.

This clonotype was found many times. The chain uses TRBV19 and TRBJ1-2; D unresolved. CDR1 and CDR2 from the germline V gene are LNHDA and SQIVND (reference sequence). The length of the CDR3 is 11 residues. The ends were cut back, 8 bases at V and 4 bases at J, with 8 bases in the middle. CDR3 amino acids: CASGSTYGYTF. The DNA of the CDR3 is TGTGCCAGTGGATCAACCTATGGCTACACCTTC.

V gene TRBV27 combines with J gene TRBJ1-1, with 7 bases lining up with TRBD1. V lost 0 bases and J lost 5; bases outside the gene matches: 12. Per the germline V gene, CDR1 is MNHEY and CDR2 is SMNVEV (reference sequence). The CDR3 consists of 17 residues. The CDR3 DNA sequence: TGTGCCAGCAGTTTATCCGGGACAGACTGGTGGGGGACTGAAGCTTTCTTT. This translates into CASSLSGTDWWGTEAFF.

The chain combines TRBV6-5 with TRBJ1-2; tentatively, D is TRBD1 (5 bases). The CDR3 runs 15 residues. Per the germline V gene, CDR1 is MNHEY and CDR2 is SVGAGI. V shed 2 bases and J shed 3 bases, with 13 bases lying between them. DNA for the CDR3: TGTGCCAGCAGTTACGGTCTGGGGGATGACTATGGCTACACCTTC. Protein sequence: CASSYGLGDDYGYTF.

There are a few counts of this clonotype. The chain couples TRBV2 to TRBJ2-7; the D gene is possibly TRBD1 (5 bases). CDR3 length: 14 residues. V shed 7 bases and J shed 2 bases, with 15 bases lying between them. The germline CDR1 and CDR2 sequences are SNHLY and FYNNEI. The CDR3: CASTSNRITYEQYF. In nucleotides, the CDR3 is TGTGCCAGCACCTCGAACAGGATAACCTACGAGCAGTACTTC.

The J gene is TRBJ2-2, the V gene TRBV20-1; TRBD2 matches 7 bases. The CDR3 has 19 amino acids. The V gene's germline CDR1 is DFQATT and CDR2 SNEGSKA (reference sequence). J gave up 0 bases and V 4 bases, and 17 bases lay outside the gene matches. The CDR3 loop is CSATLPQLANHANTGELFF. The CDR3 nucleotides are TGCAGTGCTACCTTACCTCAACTAGCGAACCATGCGAACACCGGGGAGCTGTTTTTT.

This clonotype was counted many times. The chain is built from TRBV7-9 and TRBJ1-1, with a possible D match to TRBD1 (6 bases). Germline values: CDR1 SEHNR, CDR2 FQNEAQ (reference sequence). The V end lost 5 bases, the J end lost 1 base, and 14 bases lay between the germline ends. The CDR3 length is 15 residues. The CDR3 loop is CASSPHGTRNTEAFF. CDR3 bases: TGTGCCAGCAGCCCTCACGGGACAAGGAACACTGAAGCTTTCTTT. Based on the CDR3 plus reference TRBV7-9 and TRBJ1-1, the full variable domain is DTGVSQNPRHKITKRGQNVTFRCDPISEHNRLYWYRQTLGQGPEFLTYFQNEAQLEKSRLLSDRFSAERPKGSFSTLEIQRTEQGDSAMYLCASSPHGTRNTEAFFGQGTRLTVV.

The rearrangement links TRBV5-1 to TRBJ2-7; D might be TRBD2 (6 bases). The V end lost 7 bases, the J end lost 3 bases, and 11 bases lay between the germline ends. Per the germline V gene, CDR1 is SGHRS and CDR2 is YFSETQ. CDR3 length equals 12 residues. CDR3 sequence reads: CASPWRVYEQYF. DNA for the CDR3: TGCGCCAGCCCCTGGAGGGTCTACGAGCAGTACTTC. The full variable domain, its missing parts supplied by reference TRBV5-1 and TRBJ2-7, is KAGVTQTPRYLIKTRGQQVTLSCSPISGHRSVSWYQQTPGQGLQFLFEYFSETQRNKGNFPGRFSGRQFSNSRSEMNVSTLELGDSALYLCASPWRVYEQYFGPGTRLTVT.

This clonotype appeared many times. The chain uses TRBV7-9 and TRBJ1-5; D is uncertain. Germline assignment: CDR1 SEHNR and CDR2 FQNEAQ (reference sequence). The CDR3 is 16 amino acids. The ends were cut back, 5 bases at V and 0 bases at J, with 14 bases in the middle. The CDR3: CASSTAGLNSNQPQHF. DNA of the CDR3: TGTGCCAGCAGCACCGCCGGACTGAATAGCAATCAGCCCCAGCATTTT.